A single sample is the source of the 28 T cell receptor beta chains below, sequenced in a study of blood T cell repertoires in COVID-19. Profiled with immunoSEQ multiplex PCR; TCRdb holds only in-frame clones, not every one. The sample has about 150,000 clones, about 85% seen once. The source material was PBMCs or T cells enriched from blood (not recorded which). These receptors originate from a woman aged 45-65 years who had recovered from COVID-19.

This sequence joins TRBV18 and TRBJ2-7; D perhaps matches TRBD2 (6 bases). The V gene lost 2 bases and the J gene lost 5 bases, with 13 bases spanning the gap. The germline V gene encodes CDR1 KGHSH and CDR2 LQKENI. The CDR3 runs to 14 residues. As DNA, the CDR3 is TGTGCCAGCTCACCAGGTCTGGGACTGGACGAGCAGTACTTC. Protein sequence: CASSPGLGLDEQYF.

The J gene is TRBJ2-1, the V gene TRBV11-3; TRBD2 aligns across 13 bases. Losses at the gene ends were 3 bases for V and 5 bases for J; bases not matched to a gene: 4. The germline CDR1 and CDR2 sequences are SGHNT and YENEEA. The CDR3 totals 16 residues. The CDR3 nucleotides are TGTGCCAGCAGCTTCGCGGGGACTAGCGGGGACAATGAGCAGTTCTTC. It specifies CASSFAGTSGDNEQFF.

This chain links TRBV11-3 with TRBJ2-1; D unclear. The CDR3 length is 12 residues. The ends were cut back, 1 base at V and 10 bases at J, with 8 bases in the middle. From germline, CDR1 is SGHNT and CDR2 YENEEA. CDR3 DNA: TGTGCCAGCAGCTTAGTTGGTCAGGAGCAGTTCTTC. This codes for CASSLVGQEQFF.

The V call is TRBV29-1, the J call TRBJ2-2; D unclear. V lost 7 bases to trimming and J lost 4 bases, with 13 bases between them. Germline CDR1 SQVTM, CDR2 ANQGSEA. This CDR3 is built from 13 residues. Here the CDR3 reads CSGQVHPTGELFF. CDR3 in DNA: TGCAGCGGTCAGGTTCATCCCACCGGGGAGCTGTTTTTT.

The chain's CDR3 is CASSLDGIGEQYF. The CDR3 DNA is TGTGCCAGCAGCTTAGACGGGATCGGCGAGCAGTACTTC. This chain uses TRBV7-2 with TRBJ2-7, with D possibly being TRBD2 (5 bases). The V gene lost 1 base and the J gene lost 6 bases, with 10 bases spanning the gap. Germline V lookup: CDR1 SGHTA, CDR2 FQGNSA. The CDR3 sequence is 13 residues long.

The chain uses TRBV6-1 and TRBJ1-1, with 9 bases identical to TRBD1. The V and J ends lost 0 bases and 0 bases, in that order; junction bases with no gene match: 11. Germline CDR1 MNHNS, CDR2 SASEGT. The CDR3 runs to 19 residues. The CDR3 loop reads CASSEAGQGIIGVNTEAFF. In DNA, the CDR3 is TGTGCCAGCAGTGAAGCGGGACAGGGAATTATTGGGGTGAACACTGAAGCTTTCTTT.

In its sample, this clone was seen a few times. CDR3 sequence reads: CASSQEGLNEKLFF. The CDR3 DNA reads as TGCGCCAGCAGCCAAGAGGGGCTTAATGAAAAACTGTTTTTT. J is TRBJ1-4 and V is TRBV4-3, with D tentatively TRBD1 (5 bases). The CDR3 extends over 14 amino acids. V shed 0 bases and J shed 4 bases, with 6 bases lying between them. Germline V gene sequence: CDR1 LGHNA, CDR2 YSLEER.

V usage is TRBV19 and J usage is TRBJ1-5; tentative D call: TRBD1 (5 bases). Deletions cut 2 bases from V and 0 bases from J, with 11 bases between. The length of the CDR3 is 16 residues. Germline CDR1 and CDR2: LNHDA and SQIVND (reference sequence). DNA of the CDR3: TGTGCCAGTAGTATAATAGGACAATATAGCAATCAGCCCCAGCATTTT. Its translation is CASSIIGQYSNQPQHF.

The V call is TRBV14, the J call TRBJ1-1; no clear D gene. The germline V gene encodes CDR1 SGHDN and CDR2 FVKESK. The CDR3 is made up of 11 amino acids. V was pared by 1 base and J by 5 bases, with 2 bases between. The CDR3 is CASSQATEAFF. As DNA, the CDR3 is TGTGCCAGCAGCCAAGCTACTGAAGCTTTCTTT.

The chain joins TRBV24-1 to TRBJ2-2; D possibly corresponds to TRBD2 (5 bases). Deletions cut 9 bases from V and 1 base from J, with 8 bases between. Germline V gene data show CDR1 as KGHDR and CDR2 as SFDVKD. The CDR3 is 13 amino acids. This chain's CDR3 is CATGGKNTGELFF. The CDR3 DNA is TGTGCCACCGGAGGCAAGAACACCGGGGAGCTGTTTTTT.

The rearrangement joins TRBV19 to TRBJ1-4; 9 nucleotides align to TRBD1. This CDR3 comprises 15 residues. Germline loops: CDR1 LNHDA, CDR2 SQIVND (reference sequence). V lost 2 bases, J lost 8 bases, and 6 bases stayed unmatched. The CDR3 DNA sequence: TGTGCCAGTAGTATAAGGGGACAGGGTTGGGAAAAACTGTTTTTT. Its protein is CASSIRGQGWEKLFF.

CDR3 nucleotide sequence: TGTGCCAGTTCTACTGTGAAGAACACTGAAGCTTTCTTT. Protein sequence: CASSTVKNTEAFF. This chain uses TRBV6-5 with TRBJ1-1; unclear D gene. Looked up from germline, CDR1 is MNHEY and CDR2 is SVGAGI. Between the trimmed V and J ends, which lost 9 bases and 1 base, there was a span of 12 bases. CDR3 length: 13 amino acids.

The CDR3 loop is CASSLWGSDTQYF. CDR3 DNA sequence: TGTGCCAGCAGTTTGTGGGGCTCAGATACGCAGTATTTT. The chain employs TRBV12-3 or TRBV12-4 and TRBJ2-3; D is perhaps TRBD1 (5 bases). V was clipped by 3 bases and J by 4 bases, with 8 bases between them. The CDR3 has 13 amino acids.

The chain carries TRBV24-1 and TRBJ2-1, with D tentatively TRBD2 (5 bases). The V gene's germline CDR1 is KGHDR and CDR2 SFDVKD. The ends were cut back, 3 bases at V and 9 bases at J, with 17 bases in the middle. The CDR3 contains 15 residues. CDR3 sequence: CATSDDRVQRSEQFF. The CDR3 coding sequence is TGTGCCACCAGTGATGATAGGGTACAGCGGAGTGAGCAGTTCTTC.

V and J are TRBV28 and TRBJ1-4, with 7 bases fitting TRBD1. The CDR3 contains 14 residues. The V segment lost 3 bases and the J segment 7 bases; nucleotides outside the gene matches: 5. CDR1 is MDHEN, CDR2 SYDVKM, per germline. The CDR3 here is CASSFEGAGEKLFF. CDR3 sequence (DNA): TGTGCCAGCAGTTTCGAGGGGGCGGGTGAAAAACTGTTTTTT.

The chain recombines TRBV11-2 with TRBJ2-2; no definite D call. CDR1 SGHAT and CDR2 FQNNGV come from the germline V gene. The CDR3 has 13 residues. Trimming left V 2 bases short and J 7 bases short, with 8 bases between. The CDR3 bases are TGTGCCAGCAGCTTATCAGGCAGCGGGGAGCTGTTTTTT. This gives the protein CASSLSGSGELFF.

As DNA, the CDR3 is TGTGCCAGCAGCTTGCTGGACAGGGGGAATGAAAAACTGTTTTTT. It codes for CASSLLDRGNEKLFF. The chain has TRBV28 and TRBJ1-4, with 10 bases matching TRBD1. Germline lookup yields CDR1 MDHEN and CDR2 SYDVKM. Germline trimming cut 6 bases from V and 5 bases from J; bases unmatched to any gene: 6. The CDR3 extends over 15 amino acids.

The rearrangement links TRBV11-3 to TRBJ2-3; D gene unclear. The germline V gene has CDR1 SGHNT and CDR2 YENEEA. The CDR3 spans 13 residues. Trimming removed 3 bases from V and 4 bases from J, with 8 bases in between. The CDR3 loop reads CASSFTSADTQYF. As DNA, the CDR3 is TGTGCCAGCAGCTTTACATCCGCAGATACGCAGTATTTT.

The chain recombines TRBV10-3 with TRBJ2-7; 12 bases are a match to TRBD2. V trimming: 9 bases; J trimming: 6 bases; junction bases outside the gene matches: 6. Germline CDR1 reads ENHRY; CDR2 reads SYGVKD. This CDR3 comprises 13 residues. CDR3 DNA: TGTGCCATAAGAACTAGCGGGGGGCTCGAGCAGTACTTC. The encoded protein is CAIRTSGGLEQYF.

This chain links TRBV5-8 with TRBJ2-1, with 10 bases fitting TRBD1. J was trimmed by 2 bases and V by 4 bases; bases with no gene match: 12. This CDR3 comprises 18 residues. Germline CDR1 is SGHTS and CDR2 is YDEGEE. DNA of the CDR3: TGTGCCAGCAGCGACCGGGACAGGGGCCCCAAGGCCTACAATGAGCAGTTCTTC. It yields the protein CASSDRDRGPKAYNEQFF.

V gene TRBV7-9 combines with J gene TRBJ2-7, with 7 bases fitting TRBD2. Germline trimming cut 5 bases from V and 3 bases from J; bases unmatched to any gene: 4. The CDR3 extends over 13 amino acids. Per germline, CDR1 SEHNR and CDR2 FQNEAQ (reference sequence). This CDR3 reads CASSTSGGYEQYF. The CDR3 coding sequence is TGTGCCAGCAGCACCTCGGGGGGCTACGAGCAGTACTTC.

The rearrangement links TRBV7-8 to TRBJ2-1; 12 positions agree with TRBD2. The CDR3 covers 17 residues. CDR1 is SGHVS and CDR2 is FQNEAQ in the germline V gene. J gave up 6 bases and V 5 bases, and 11 bases lay outside the gene matches. Here the CDR3 reads CASSPASGRGRFNEQFF. In DNA form, the CDR3 reads TGTGCCAGCAGCCCCGCTAGCGGGAGGGGACGTTTCAATGAGCAGTTCTTC. Full variable domain (remainder filled in from reference TRBV7-8 and TRBJ2-1): GAGVSQSPRYKVAKRGQDVALRCDPISGHVSLFWYQQALGQGPEFLTYFQNEAQLDKSGLPSDRFFAERPEGSVSTLKIQRTQQEDSAVYLCASSPASGRGRFNEQFFGPGTRLTVL.

This clone has only a few counts. V and J are TRBV12-3 or TRBV12-4 and TRBJ1-5, with D possibly TRBD1 on 6 matching bases. V lost 3 bases and J lost 7, with 10 bases in between. The CDR3 covers 13 residues. CDR3 coding DNA: TGTGCCAGCAGTTTGGGACAAGGACAGCCCCAGCATTTT. This gives the protein CASSLGQGQPQHF.

J is TRBJ2-7 and V is TRBV10-3; unclear D gene. CDR3 length: 12 amino acids. CDR1 and CDR2 (germline): ENHRY, SYGVKD. V dropped 3 bases and J dropped 7 bases, with 10 bases sitting between them. CDR3 bases: TGTGCCATCAGTGAACTGGCGCGGGAGCAGTACTTC. Its translation is CAISELAREQYF.

The chain employs TRBV24-1 and TRBJ2-2, with 9 nucleotides matching TRBD1. Germline V gives CDR1 KGHDR, CDR2 SFDVKD. The V and J ends lost 5 bases and 3 bases, in that order; junction bases with no gene match: 3. The length of the CDR3 is 15 residues. The CDR3 DNA reads TGTGCCACCAGTGCTGGACAGGGGTACACCGGGGAGCTGTTTTTT. Translated: CATSAGQGYTGELFF.

V is TRBV3-1 (or the pseudogene TRBV3-2) and J is TRBJ2-3; possible D gene TRBD1, 5 bases. From germline, CDR1 is LGHDT and CDR2 YNNKEL (reference sequence). The CDR3 is 16 residues long. With 3 bases removed from V and 4 bases from J, the gap between germline ends came to 17 bases. CDR3: CASSHHRTRTPDTQYF. The CDR3 bases are TGTGCCAGCAGCCATCACAGGACGCGGACCCCAGATACGCAGTATTTT.

This clone was observed once. This chain joins TRBV7-9 and TRBJ1-1, with D uncertain. CDR1 is SEHNR, CDR2 FQNEAQ, per germline (reference sequence). The V and J ends lost 2 bases and 4 bases respectively, with 11 bases between them. The CDR3 covers 14 residues. For the CDR3, the DNA is TGTGCCAGCAGCTTAATGGTTTCTAGCACTGAAGCTTTCTTT. It specifies CASSLMVSSTEAFF.

The chain has TRBV6-5 and TRBJ1-1; the D is unclear. V lost 2 bases and J lost 2, with 12 bases in between. Per the germline V gene, CDR1 is MNHEY and CDR2 is SVGAGI. The CDR3 spans 15 residues. For the CDR3, the DNA is TGTGCCAGCAGTTACCTTCCGGAGCCTAACACTGAAGCTTTCTTT. Translated: CASSYLPEPNTEAFF.